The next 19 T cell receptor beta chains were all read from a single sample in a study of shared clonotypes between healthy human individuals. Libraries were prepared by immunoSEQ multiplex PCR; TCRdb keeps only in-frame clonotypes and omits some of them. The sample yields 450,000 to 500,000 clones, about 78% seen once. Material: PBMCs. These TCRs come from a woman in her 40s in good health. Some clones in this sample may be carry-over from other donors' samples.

The CDR3 sequence: CASRMGTGGVDIQYF. The DNA for the CDR3 is TGTGCCAGCAGGATGGGGACAGGGGGTGTCGACATTCAGTACTTC. The V call is TRBV6-1, the J call TRBJ2-4, with 11 bases identical to TRBD1. This CDR3 contains 15 residues. Germline V gives CDR1 MNHNS, CDR2 SASEGT. After removal of 6 bases from V and 8 bases from J, the junction contained 9 bases not matched to a gene.

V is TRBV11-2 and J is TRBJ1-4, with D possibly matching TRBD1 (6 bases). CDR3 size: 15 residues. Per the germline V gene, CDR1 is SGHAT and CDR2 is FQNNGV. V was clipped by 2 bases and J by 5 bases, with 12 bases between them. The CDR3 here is CASSLRTALNEKLFF. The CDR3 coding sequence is TGTGCCAGCAGCTTAAGGACAGCTCTAAATGAAAAACTGTTTTTT.

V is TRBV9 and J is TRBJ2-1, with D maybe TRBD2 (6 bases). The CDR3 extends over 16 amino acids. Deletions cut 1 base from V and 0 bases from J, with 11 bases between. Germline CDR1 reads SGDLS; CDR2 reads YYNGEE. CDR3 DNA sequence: TGTGCCAGCAGCGTACTTAGTAGCGGCTCCTACAATGAGCAGTTCTTC. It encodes CASSVLSSGSYNEQFF. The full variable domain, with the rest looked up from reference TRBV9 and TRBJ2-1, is DSGVTQTPKHLITATGQRVTLRCSPRSGDLSVYWYQQSLDQGLQFLIQYYNGEERAKGNILERFSAQQFPDLHSELNLSSLELGDSALYFCASSVLSSGSYNEQFFGPGTRLTVL.

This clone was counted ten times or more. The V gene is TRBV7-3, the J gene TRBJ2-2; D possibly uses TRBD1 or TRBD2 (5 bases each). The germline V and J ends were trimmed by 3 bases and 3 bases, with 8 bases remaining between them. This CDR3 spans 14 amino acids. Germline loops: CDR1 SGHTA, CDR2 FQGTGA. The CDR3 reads CASSLGVDTGELFF. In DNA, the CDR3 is TGTGCCAGCAGCTTGGGGGTCGACACCGGGGAGCTGTTTTTT.

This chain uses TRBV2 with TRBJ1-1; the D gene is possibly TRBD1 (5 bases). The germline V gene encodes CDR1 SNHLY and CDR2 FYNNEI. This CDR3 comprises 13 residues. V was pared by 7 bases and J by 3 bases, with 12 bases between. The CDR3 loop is CASTMEGHTEAFF. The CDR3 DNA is TGTGCCAGCACTATGGAGGGGCACACTGAAGCTTTCTTT. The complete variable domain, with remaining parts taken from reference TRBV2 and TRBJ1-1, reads EPEVTQTPSHQVTQMGQEVILRCVPISNHLYFYWYRQILGQKVEFLVSFYNNEISEKSEIFDDQFSVERPDGSNFTLKIRSTKLEDSAMYFCASTMEGHTEAFFGQGTRLTVV.

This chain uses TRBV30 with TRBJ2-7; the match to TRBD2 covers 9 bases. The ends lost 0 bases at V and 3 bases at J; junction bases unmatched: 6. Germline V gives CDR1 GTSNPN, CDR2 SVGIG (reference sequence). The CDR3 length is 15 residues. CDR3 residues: CAWSVRAGGGYEQYF. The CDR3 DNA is TGTGCCTGGAGTGTACGTGCGGGAGGGGGCTACGAGCAGTACTTC.

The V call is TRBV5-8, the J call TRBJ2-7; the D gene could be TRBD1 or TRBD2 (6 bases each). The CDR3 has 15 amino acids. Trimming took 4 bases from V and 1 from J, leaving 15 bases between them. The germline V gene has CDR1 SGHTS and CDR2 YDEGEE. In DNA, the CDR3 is TGTGCCAGCAGCCGGGGGCTAGCGCCGTCCTACGAGCAGTACTTC. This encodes CASSRGLAPSYEQYF.

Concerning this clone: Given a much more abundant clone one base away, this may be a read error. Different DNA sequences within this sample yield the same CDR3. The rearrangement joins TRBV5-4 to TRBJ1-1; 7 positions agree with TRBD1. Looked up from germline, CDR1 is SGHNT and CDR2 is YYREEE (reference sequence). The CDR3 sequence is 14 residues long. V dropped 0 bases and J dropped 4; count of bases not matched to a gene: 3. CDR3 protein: CASSLGQGSTEAFF. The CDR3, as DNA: TGTGCCAGCAGCTTGGGACAGGGCAGCACTGAAGCTTTCTTT.

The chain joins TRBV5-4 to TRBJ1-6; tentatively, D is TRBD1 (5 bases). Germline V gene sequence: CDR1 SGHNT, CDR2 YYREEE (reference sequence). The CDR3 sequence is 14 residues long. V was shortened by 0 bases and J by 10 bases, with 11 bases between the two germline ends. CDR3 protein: CASSLVGVESPLHF. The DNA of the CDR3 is TGTGCCAGCAGCTTGGTAGGGGTAGAGTCACCCCTCCACTTT.

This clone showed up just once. The CDR3 DNA follows: TGTGCCAGCAGTGAATTCGCGGGAGAAGGGGGCAGCTACACCTTC. It encodes CASSEFAGEGGSYTF. The V call is TRBV6-1, the J call TRBJ1-2; TRBD1 aligns across 7 bases. The CDR3 runs to 15 residues. V shed 2 bases and J 9 bases; nucleotides not matched to a gene: 12. Germline loops: CDR1 MNHNS, CDR2 SASEGT.

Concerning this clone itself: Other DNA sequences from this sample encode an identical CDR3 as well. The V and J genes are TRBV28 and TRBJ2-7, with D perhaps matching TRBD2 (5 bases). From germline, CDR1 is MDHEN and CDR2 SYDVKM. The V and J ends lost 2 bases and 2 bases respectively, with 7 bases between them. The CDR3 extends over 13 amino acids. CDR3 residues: CASSLPGTYEQYF. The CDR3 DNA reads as TGTGCCAGCAGTTTACCCGGGACCTACGAGCAGTACTTC.

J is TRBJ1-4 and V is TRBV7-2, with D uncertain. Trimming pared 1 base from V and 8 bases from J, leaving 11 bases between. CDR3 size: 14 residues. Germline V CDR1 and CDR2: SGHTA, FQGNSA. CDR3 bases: TGTGCCAGCAGCTTAGGCCCGGACGGGGAAAAACTGTTTTTT. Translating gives CASSLGPDGEKLFF.

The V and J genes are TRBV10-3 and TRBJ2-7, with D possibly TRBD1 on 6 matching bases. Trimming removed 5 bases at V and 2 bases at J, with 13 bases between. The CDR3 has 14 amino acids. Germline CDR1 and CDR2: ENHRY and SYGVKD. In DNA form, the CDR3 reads TGTGCCATCAGTTCAGGACAGAGTGCCTACGAGCAGTACTTC. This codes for CAISSGQSAYEQYF.

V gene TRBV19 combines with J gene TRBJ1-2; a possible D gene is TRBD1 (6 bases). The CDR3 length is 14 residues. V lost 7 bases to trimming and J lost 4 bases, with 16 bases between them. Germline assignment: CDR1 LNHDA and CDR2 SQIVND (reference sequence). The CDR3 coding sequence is TGTGCCAGTACCAGGACAGCGCTCACCTATGGCTACACCTTC. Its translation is CASTRTALTYGYTF.

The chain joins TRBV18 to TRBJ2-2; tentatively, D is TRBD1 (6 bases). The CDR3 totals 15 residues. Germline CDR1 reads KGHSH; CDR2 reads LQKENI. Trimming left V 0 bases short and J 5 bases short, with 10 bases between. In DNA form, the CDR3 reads TGTGCCAGCTCACCACCTACAGGGTGGACCGGGGAGCTGTTTTTT. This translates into CASSPPTGWTGELFF.

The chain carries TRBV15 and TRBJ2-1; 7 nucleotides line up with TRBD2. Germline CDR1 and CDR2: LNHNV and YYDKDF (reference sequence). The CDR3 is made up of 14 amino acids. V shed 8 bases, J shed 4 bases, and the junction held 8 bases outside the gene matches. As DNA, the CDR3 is TGTGCCACCCGCGGTACTAGCGTGTACAATGAGCAGTTCTTC. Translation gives CATRGTSVYNEQFF.

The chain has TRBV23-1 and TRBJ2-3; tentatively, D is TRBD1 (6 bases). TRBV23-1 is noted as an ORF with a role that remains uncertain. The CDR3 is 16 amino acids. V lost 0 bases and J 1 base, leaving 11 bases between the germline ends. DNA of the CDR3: TGCGCCAGCAGTCAATCAGGGGACACCTGCACAGATACGCAGTATTTT. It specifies CASSQSGDTCTDTQYF.

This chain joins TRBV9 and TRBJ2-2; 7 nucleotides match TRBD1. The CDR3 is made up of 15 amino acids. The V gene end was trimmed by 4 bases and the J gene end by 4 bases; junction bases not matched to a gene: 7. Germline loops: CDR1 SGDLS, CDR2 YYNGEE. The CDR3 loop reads CASSPRQGSTGELFF. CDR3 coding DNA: TGTGCCAGCAGCCCCCGACAGGGTTCCACCGGGGAGCTGTTTTTT.

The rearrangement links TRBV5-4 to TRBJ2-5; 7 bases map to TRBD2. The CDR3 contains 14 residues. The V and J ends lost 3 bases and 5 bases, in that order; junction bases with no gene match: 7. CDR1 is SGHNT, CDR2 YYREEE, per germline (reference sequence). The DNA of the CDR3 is TGTGCCAGCAGCTCGGTTGGGAGGGAGGAGACCCAGTACTTC. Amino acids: CASSSVGREETQYF.